This T cell receptor (beta chain) was captured in a study of CD8+ T cells in alopecia areata. Overall study results and limits: Higher clonality and more expanded CD8+ clones appeared in lesional than normal scalp.

The CDR3 runs 13 residues. Trimming at V came to 6 bases and at J to 8 bases, leaving 10 bases not matched to a gene. Germline-derived CDR1 and CDR2 are SQVTM and ANQGSEA. As concerns this clone: Its antigen is still unknown.

Extraction and reverse transcription of RNA yielded cDNA as the sequencing template. Only in-frame clones appear in the TCRdb table, and some are missing; sequencing was by immunoSEQ multiplex PCR. This sample yields about 200,000 clones, of which 50% to 60% are seen a single time; 0.45% belongs to the top ten. The source is a human donor with alopecia areata. The source material was CD4+ T cells sorted from blood, sampled at week 0. The chain combines TRBV29-1 with TRBJ1-2, with TRBD1 matching 9 bases. CDR3 coding DNA: TGCAGCGTCGCCGGACAGGGGCCGGGAGGCTACACCTTC. Translation gives CSVAGQGPGGYTF.